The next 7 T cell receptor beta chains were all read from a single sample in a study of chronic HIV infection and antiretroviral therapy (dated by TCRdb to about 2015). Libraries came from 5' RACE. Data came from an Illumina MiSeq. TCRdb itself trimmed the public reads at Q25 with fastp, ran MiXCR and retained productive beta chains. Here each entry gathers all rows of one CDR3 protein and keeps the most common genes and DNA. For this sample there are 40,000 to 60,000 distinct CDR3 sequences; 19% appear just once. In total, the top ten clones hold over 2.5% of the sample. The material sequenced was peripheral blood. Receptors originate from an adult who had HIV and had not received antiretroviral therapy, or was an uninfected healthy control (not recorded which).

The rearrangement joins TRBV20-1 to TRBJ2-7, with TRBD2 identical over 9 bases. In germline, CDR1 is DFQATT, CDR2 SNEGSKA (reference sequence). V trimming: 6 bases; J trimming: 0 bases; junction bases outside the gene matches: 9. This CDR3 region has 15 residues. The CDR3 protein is CSAWGASGTSYEQYF. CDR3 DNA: TGCAGTGCCTGGGGAGCTAGCGGGACCTCCTACGAGCAGTACTTC.

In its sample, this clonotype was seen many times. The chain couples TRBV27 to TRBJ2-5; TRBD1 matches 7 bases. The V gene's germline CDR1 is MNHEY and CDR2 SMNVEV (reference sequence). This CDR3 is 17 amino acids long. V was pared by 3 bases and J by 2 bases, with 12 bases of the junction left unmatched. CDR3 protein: CASSFLPGQNPQETQYF. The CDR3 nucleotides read TGTGCCAGCAGTTTCCTTCCGGGACAGAATCCTCAAGAGACCCAGTACTTC.

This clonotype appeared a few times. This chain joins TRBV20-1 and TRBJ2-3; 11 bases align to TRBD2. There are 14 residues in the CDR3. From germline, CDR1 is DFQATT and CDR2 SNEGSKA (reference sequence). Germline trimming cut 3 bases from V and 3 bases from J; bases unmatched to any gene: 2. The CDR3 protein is CSARASGRTDTQYF. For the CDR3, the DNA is TGCAGTGCTAGGGCTAGCGGGAGGACAGATACGCAGTATTTT.

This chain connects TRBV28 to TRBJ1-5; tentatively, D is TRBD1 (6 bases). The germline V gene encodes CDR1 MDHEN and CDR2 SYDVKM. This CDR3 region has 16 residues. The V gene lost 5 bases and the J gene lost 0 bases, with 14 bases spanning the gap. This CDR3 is CASSPHQGNSNQPQHF. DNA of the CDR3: TGTGCCAGCAGTCCACACCAGGGGAATAGCAATCAGCCCCAGCATTTT.

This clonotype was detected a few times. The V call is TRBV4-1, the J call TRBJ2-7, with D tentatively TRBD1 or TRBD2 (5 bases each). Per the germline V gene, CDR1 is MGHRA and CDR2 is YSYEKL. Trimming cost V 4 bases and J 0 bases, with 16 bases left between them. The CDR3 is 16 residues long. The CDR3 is CASSLGRTGTSYEQYF. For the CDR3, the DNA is TGCGCCAGCAGCCTCGGGCGAACGGGGACCTCCTACGAGCAGTACTTC.

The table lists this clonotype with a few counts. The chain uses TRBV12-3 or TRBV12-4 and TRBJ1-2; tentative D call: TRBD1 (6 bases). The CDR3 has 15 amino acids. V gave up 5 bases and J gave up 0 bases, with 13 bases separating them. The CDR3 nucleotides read TGTGCCAGCAGTCCGTGGGGACAAGCTAACTATGGCTACACCTTC. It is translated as CASSPWGQANYGYTF.

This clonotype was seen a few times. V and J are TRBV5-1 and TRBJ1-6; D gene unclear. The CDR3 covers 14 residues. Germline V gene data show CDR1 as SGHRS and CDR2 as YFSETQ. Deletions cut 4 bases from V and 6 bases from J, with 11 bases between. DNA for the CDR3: TGCGCCAGCAGCAAGGACGGATCTAATTCACCCCTCCACTTT. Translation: CASSKDGSNSPLHF. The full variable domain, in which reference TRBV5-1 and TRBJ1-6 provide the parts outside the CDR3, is KAGVTQTPRYLIKTRGQQVTLSCSPISGHRSVSWYQQTPGQGLQFLFEYFSETQRNKGNFPGRFSGRQFSNSRSEMNVSTLELGDSALYLCASSKDGSNSPLHFGNGTRLTVT.